The source of this T cell receptor beta chain is a study of blood T cell repertoires in COVID-19. About the research overall: In each case, the material was cDNA or gDNA derived from T cells, B-cell-depleted T cells, or PBMCs.

Many counts were recorded for this clone. Germline V gene data show CDR1 as SEHNR and CDR2 as FQNEAQ (reference sequence). This CDR3 region has 16 residues. The V gene lost 5 bases and the J gene lost 3 bases, with 20 bases spanning the gap. In the study's own analysis: Reference gene primer amplification gave nucleated cell count estimates. Sequencing used immunoSEQ multiplex PCR; TCRdb keeps in-frame clones, though not all of them. V, J and clone size reflect that table, while D and trimming were determined from the DNA. This table holds under 200,000 clones, 86% found once. This chain uses TRBV7-9 with TRBJ2-7; tentative D call: TRBD2 (7 bases). Material: peripheral blood. The clonotype was recovered from a man between 60 and 75 years old with acute or convalescent COVID-19. Here the CDR3 reads CASSRGAGAIVYEQYF. In DNA, the CDR3 is TGTGCCAGCAGCCGGGGGGCGGGAGCAATTGTCTACGAGCAGTACTTC.